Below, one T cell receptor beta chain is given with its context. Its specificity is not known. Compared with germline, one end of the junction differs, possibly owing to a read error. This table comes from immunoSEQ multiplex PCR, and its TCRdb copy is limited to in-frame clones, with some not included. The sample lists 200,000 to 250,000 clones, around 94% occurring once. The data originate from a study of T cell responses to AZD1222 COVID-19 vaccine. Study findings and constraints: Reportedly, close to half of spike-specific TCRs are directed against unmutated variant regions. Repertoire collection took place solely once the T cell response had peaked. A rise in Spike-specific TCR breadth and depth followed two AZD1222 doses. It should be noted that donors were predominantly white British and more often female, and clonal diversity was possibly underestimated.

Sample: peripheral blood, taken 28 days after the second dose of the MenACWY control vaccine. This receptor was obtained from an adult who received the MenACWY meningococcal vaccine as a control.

The CDR3 region has the DNA TGTGCCAGCACCGTAAGGGCGCACTATTTT. Encoded protein: CASTVRAHYF. The chain joins TRBV5-4 to TRBJ2-3, with no clear D. The CDR3 covers 10 residues. The germline gives CDR1 SGHNT, CDR2 YYREEE (reference sequence). The full variable domain, rest sourced from reference TRBV5-4 and TRBJ2-3, is ETGVTQSPTHLIKTRGQQVTLRCSSQSGHNTVSWYQQALGQGPQFIFQYYREEENGRGNFPPRFSGLQFPNYSSELNVNALELDDSALYLCASTVRAHYFGPGTRLTVL.